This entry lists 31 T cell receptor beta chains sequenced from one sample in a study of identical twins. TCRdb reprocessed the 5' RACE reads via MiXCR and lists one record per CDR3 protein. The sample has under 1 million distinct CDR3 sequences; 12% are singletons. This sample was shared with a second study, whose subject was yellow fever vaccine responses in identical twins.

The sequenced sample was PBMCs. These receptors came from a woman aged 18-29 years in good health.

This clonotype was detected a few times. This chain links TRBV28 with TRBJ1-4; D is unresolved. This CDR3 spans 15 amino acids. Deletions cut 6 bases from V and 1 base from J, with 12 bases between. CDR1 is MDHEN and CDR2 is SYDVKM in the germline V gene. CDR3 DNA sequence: TGTGCCAGCAGGCCCAGACGACTAACTAATGAAAAACTGTTTTTT. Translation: CASRPRRLTNEKLFF.

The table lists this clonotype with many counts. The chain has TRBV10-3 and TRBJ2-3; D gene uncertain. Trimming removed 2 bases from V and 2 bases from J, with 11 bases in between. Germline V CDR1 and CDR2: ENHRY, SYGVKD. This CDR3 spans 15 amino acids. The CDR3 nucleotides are TGTGCCATCAGTGAGAAGCGAACCAACACAGATACGCAGTATTTT. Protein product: CAISEKRTNTDTQYF.

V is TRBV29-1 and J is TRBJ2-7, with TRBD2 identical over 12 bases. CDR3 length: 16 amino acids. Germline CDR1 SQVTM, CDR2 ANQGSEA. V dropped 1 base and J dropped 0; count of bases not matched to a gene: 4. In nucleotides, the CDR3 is TGCAGCGTTGAAGGTCTAGCGGGAGGGTCCTCCTACGAGCAGTACTTC. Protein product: CSVEGLAGGSSYEQYF.

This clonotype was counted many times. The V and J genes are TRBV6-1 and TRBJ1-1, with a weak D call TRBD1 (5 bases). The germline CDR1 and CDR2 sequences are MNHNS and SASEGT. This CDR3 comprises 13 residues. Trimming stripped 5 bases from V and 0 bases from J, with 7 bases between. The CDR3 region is CASSQTVNTEAFF. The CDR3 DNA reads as TGTGCCAGCAGTCAGACAGTGAACACTGAAGCTTTCTTT.

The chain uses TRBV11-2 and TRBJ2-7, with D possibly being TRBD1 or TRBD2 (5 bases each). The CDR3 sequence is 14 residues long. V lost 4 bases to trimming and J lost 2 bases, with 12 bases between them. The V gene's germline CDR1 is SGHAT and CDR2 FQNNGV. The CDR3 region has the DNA TGTGCCAGCAGCTGGGGGTTGCGTACCTACGAGCAGTACTTC. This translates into CASSWGLRTYEQYF.

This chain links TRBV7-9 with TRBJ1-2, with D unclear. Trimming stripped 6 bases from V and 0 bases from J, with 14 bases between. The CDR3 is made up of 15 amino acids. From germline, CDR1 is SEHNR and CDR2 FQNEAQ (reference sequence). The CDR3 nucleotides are TGTGCCAGCAGTATCCCGGTGGGGACTAACTATGGCTACACCTTC. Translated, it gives CASSIPVGTNYGYTF.

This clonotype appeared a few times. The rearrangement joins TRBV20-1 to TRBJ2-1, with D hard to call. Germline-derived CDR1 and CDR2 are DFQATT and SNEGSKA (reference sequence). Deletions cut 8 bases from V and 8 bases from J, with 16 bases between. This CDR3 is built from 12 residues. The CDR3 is CSRGSRPDEQFF. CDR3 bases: TGCAGTCGTGGTTCAAGGCCCGATGAGCAGTTCTTC.

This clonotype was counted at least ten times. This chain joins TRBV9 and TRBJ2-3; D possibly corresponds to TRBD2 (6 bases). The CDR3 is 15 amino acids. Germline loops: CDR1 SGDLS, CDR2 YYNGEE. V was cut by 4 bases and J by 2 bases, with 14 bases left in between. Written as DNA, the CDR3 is TGTGCCAGCAGCTCCCGGACTACTCTCACAGATACGCAGTATTTT. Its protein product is CASSSRTTLTDTQYF.

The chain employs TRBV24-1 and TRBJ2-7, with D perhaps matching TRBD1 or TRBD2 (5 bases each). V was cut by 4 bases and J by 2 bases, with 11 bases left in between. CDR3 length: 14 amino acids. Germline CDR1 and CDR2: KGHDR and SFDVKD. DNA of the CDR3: TGTGCCACCAGTGAACCCGGGGCGCCCTACGAGCAGTACTTC. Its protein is CATSEPGAPYEQYF.

The DNA of the CDR3 is TGTGCCAGCAGCTCCAACCGGGCCCTAGCCAAAAACATTCAGTACTTC. This translates into CASSSNRALAKNIQYF. The V and J genes are TRBV11-3 and TRBJ2-4; D remains unclear. Germline CDR1 and CDR2: SGHNT and YENEEA. The CDR3 totals 16 residues. The germline V and J ends were trimmed by 4 bases and 0 bases, with 13 bases remaining between them.

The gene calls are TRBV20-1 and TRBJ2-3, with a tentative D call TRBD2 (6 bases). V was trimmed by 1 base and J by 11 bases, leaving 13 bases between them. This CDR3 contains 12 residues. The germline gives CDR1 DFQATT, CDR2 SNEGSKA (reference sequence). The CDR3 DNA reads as TGCAGTGCTAGAGTTGAGGCCGGGGGGCAGTATTTT. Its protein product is CSARVEAGGQYF.

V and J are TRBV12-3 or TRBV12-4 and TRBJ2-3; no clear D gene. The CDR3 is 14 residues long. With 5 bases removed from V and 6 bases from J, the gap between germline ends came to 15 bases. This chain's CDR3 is CASSTQHPGDTQYF. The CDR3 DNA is TGTGCCAGCAGTACTCAACACCCAGGTGATACGCAGTATTTT.

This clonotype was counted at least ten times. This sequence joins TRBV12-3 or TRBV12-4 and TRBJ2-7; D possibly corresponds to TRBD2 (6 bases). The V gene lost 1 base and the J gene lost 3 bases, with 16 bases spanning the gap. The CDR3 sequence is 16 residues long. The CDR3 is CASSLGGGKPIYEQYF. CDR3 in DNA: TGTGCCAGCAGTTTAGGTGGGGGGAAACCTATCTACGAGCAGTACTTC.

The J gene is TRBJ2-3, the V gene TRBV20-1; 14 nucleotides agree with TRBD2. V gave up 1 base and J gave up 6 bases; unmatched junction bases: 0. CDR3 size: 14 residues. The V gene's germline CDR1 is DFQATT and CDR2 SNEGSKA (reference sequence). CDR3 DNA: TGCAGTGCTAGAGGACTAGCGGGGGGGGATACGCAGTATTTT. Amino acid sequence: CSARGLAGGDTQYF.

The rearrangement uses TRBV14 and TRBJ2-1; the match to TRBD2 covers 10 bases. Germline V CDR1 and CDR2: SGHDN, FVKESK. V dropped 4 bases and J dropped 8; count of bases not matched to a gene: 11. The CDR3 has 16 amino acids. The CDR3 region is CASSPRGIAGGHEQFF. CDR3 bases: TGTGCCAGCAGCCCCCGGGGGATAGCGGGAGGCCATGAGCAGTTCTTC.

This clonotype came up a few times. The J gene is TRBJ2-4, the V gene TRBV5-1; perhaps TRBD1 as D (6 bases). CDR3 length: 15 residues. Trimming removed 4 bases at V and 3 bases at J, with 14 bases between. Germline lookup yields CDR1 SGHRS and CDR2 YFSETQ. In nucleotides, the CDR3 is TGCGCCAGCAGCGTACAGGGCGGCGGCAAAAACATTCAGTACTTC. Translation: CASSVQGGGKNIQYF.

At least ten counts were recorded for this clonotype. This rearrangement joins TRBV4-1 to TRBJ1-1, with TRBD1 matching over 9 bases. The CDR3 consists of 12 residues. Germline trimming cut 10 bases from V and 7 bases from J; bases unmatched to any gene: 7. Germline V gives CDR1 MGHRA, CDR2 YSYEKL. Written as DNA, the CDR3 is TGCGCCACCGGGACAGGGAGTGATGAAGCTTTCTTT. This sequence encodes CATGTGSDEAFF.

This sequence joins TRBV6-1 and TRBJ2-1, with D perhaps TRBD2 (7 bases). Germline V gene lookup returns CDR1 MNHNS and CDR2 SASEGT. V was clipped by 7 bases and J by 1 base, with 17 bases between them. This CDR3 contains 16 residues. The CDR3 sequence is CASKSEGGGSYNEQFF. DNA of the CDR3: TGTGCCAGCAAGAGCGAGGGAGGGGGGTCCTACAATGAGCAGTTCTTC.

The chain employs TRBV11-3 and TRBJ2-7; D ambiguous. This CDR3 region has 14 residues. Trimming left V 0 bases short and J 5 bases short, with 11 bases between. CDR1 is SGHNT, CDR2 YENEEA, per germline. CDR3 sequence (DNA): TGTGCCAGCAGCTTAGATTCGCCAGGTGACGAGCAGTACTTC. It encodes CASSLDSPGDEQYF.

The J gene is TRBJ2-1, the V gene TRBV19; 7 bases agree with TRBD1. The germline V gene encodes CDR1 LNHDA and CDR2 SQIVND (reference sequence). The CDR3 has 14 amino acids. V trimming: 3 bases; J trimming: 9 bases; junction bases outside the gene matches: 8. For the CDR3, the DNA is TGTGCCAGTAGTATGGGACAGCTACAAGGTGAGCAGTTCTTC. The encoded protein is CASSMGQLQGEQFF.

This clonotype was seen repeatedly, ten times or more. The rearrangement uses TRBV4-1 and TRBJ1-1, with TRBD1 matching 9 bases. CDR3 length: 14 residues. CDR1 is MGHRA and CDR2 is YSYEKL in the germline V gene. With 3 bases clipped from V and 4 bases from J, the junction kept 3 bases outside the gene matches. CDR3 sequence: CASSQDRGVTEAFF. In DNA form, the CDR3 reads TGCGCCAGCAGCCAGGACAGGGGTGTCACTGAAGCTTTCTTT.

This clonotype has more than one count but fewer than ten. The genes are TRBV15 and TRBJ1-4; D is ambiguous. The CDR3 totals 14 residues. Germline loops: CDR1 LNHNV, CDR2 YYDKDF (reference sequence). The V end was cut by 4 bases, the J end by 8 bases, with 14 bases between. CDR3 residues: CATSMDLRREKLFF. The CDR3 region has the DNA TGTGCCACCAGCATGGACCTGCGAAGGGAAAAACTGTTTTTT.

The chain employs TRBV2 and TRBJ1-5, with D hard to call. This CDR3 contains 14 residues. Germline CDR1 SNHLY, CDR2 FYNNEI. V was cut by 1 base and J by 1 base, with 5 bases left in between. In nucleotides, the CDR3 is TGTGCCAGCAGTGAAGATGTCAGCAATCAGCCCCAGCATTTT. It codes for CASSEDVSNQPQHF.

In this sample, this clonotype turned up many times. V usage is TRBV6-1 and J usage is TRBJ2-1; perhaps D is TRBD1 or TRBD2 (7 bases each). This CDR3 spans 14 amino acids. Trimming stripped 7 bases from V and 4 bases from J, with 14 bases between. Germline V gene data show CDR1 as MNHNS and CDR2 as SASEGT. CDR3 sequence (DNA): TGTGCCAGCACCCCAGGGGGAGGGTACAATGAGCAGTTCTTC. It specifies CASTPGGGYNEQFF.

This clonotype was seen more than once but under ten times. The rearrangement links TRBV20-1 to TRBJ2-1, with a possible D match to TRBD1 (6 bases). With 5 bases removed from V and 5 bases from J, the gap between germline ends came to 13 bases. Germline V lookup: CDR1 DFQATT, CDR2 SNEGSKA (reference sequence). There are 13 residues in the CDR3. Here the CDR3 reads CSALHTGNNEQFF. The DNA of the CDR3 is TGCAGTGCTCTTCACACAGGGAACAATGAGCAGTTCTTC.

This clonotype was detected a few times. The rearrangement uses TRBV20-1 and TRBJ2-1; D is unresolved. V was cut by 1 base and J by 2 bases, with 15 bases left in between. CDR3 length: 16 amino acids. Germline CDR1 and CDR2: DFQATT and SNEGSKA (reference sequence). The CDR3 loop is CSARASTPETYNEQFF. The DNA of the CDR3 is TGCAGTGCTAGAGCCTCGACCCCGGAGACCTACAATGAGCAGTTCTTC.

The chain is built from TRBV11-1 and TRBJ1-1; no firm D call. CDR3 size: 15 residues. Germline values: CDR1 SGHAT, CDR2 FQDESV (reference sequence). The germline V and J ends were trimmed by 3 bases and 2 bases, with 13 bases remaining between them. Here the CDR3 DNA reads TGTGCCAGCAGCTTTCAAAGTATCGGAAACACTGAAGCTTTCTTT. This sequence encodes CASSFQSIGNTEAFF.

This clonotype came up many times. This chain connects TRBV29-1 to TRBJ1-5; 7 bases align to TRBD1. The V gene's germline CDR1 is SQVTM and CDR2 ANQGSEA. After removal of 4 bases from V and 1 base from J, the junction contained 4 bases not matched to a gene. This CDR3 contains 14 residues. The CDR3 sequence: CSVGTGRSNQPQHF. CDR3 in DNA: TGCAGCGTTGGGACAGGACGAAGCAATCAGCCCCAGCATTTT.

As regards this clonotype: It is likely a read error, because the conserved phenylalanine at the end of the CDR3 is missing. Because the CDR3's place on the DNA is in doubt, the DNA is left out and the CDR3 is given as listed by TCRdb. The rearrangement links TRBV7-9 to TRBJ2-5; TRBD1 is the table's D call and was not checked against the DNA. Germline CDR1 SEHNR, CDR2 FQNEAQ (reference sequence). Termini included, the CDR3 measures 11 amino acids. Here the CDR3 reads CASSSVGQAYY.

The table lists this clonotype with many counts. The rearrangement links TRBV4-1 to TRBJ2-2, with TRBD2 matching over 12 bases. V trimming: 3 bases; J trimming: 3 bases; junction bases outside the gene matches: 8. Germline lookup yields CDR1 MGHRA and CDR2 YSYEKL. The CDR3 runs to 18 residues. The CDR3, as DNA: TGCGCCAGCAGCCATTACGGACTAGCGGGAACTTACACCGGGGAGCTGTTTTTT. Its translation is CASSHYGLAGTYTGELFF.

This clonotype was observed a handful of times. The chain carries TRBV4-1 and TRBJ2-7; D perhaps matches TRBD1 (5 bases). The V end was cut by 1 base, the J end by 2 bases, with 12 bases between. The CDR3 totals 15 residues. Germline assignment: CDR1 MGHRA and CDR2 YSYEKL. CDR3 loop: CASSQGFGAPYEQYV. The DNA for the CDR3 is TGCGCCAGCAGCCAAGGATTTGGGGCACCCTACGAGCAGTACGTC.